These 13 T cell receptor beta chains share one sample of origin, sequenced in a study of somatic mutations in cytotoxic T cells in rheumatoid arthritis. The method was immunoSEQ multiplex PCR; TCRdb's version includes in-frame clones alone and lacks a portion of them. The table lists roughly 10,000 clones, 70% to 90% of them singletons. The sequencing sample was made of CD4+ T cells sorted from blood. Receptor source: a woman aged 18-35 years with rheumatoid arthritis.

The CDR3 DNA sequence: TGTGCCAGCAGCTCAAGGACAGGGACCAATTCACCCCTCCACTTT. It is translated as CASSSRTGTNSPLHF. The gene calls are TRBV5-4 and TRBJ1-6, with 8 bases matching TRBD1. CDR1 and CDR2 (germline): SGHNT, YYREEE (reference sequence). The CDR3 contains 15 residues. J was trimmed by 7 bases and V by 3 bases; bases with no gene match: 6.

This clone was seen a few times. The chain joins TRBV7-6 to TRBJ2-5, with D hard to call. The V and J ends lost 5 bases and 0 bases respectively, with 4 bases between them. Germline V lookup: CDR1 SGHVS, CDR2 FNYEAQ. The length of the CDR3 is 12 residues. DNA of the CDR3: TGTGCCAGCAGCCCTCACCAAGAGACCCAGTACTTC. It specifies CASSPHQETQYF.

This sequence joins TRBV28 and TRBJ2-3; TRBD1 matches 9 bases. Looked up from germline, CDR1 is MDHEN and CDR2 is SYDVKM. V shed 5 bases, J shed 10 bases, and the junction held 16 bases outside the gene matches. This CDR3 comprises 16 residues. The CDR3 DNA reads TGTGCCAGCAGTACATCCGGGACAGGGCCTCCCTCAGCGCAGTATTTT. Its protein product is CASSTSGTGPPSAQYF.

The chain couples TRBV10-1 to TRBJ1-4; no firm D call. Looked up from germline, CDR1 is WNHNN and CDR2 is SYGVQD (reference sequence). The V end was cut by 4 bases, the J end by 7 bases, with 7 bases between. The CDR3 has 12 residues. CDR3 sequence: CASSVHTEKLFF. CDR3 bases: TGCGCCAGCAGTGTACACACTGAAAAACTGTTTTTT.

In the case of this clone: Germline and junction disagree at one end, which may indicate a read error. The chain carries TRBV7-7 and TRBJ2-5; 7 positions match TRBD2. The V gene's germline CDR1 is SSHAT and CDR2 FNYEAQ (reference sequence). The CDR3 sequence is 15 residues long. CDR3: CASSRGGEVRETQYF. CDR3 nucleotides: TGTGCTAGCAGCCGTGGGGGGGAAGTGAGGGAGACCCAGTACTTC.

V gene TRBV7-2 combines with J gene TRBJ2-1; 13 nucleotides line up with TRBD2. Looked up from germline, CDR1 is SGHTA and CDR2 is FQGNSA. V gave up 5 bases and J gave up 9 bases; unmatched junction bases: 13. This CDR3 has 17 residues. The CDR3 here is CASSPRATSGGAGEQFF. CDR3 sequence (DNA): TGTGCCAGCAGCCCAAGGGCTACTAGCGGGGGGGCAGGTGAGCAGTTCTTC.

The V and J genes are TRBV28 and TRBJ2-7; maybe TRBD1 (5 bases). Germline V gene data show CDR1 as MDHEN and CDR2 as SYDVKM. Trimming shortened V by 6 bases and J by 6 bases, and 15 bases separated the two germline ends. The CDR3 length is 13 residues. As DNA, the CDR3 is TGTGCCAGCAGACATACCGTCACAGGCGAGCAGTACTTC. Amino acid sequence: CASRHTVTGEQYF.

The rearrangement links TRBV27 to TRBJ1-2; D possibly corresponds to TRBD1 (6 bases). The CDR3 has 14 amino acids. CDR1 is MNHEY, CDR2 SMNVEV, per germline (reference sequence). Trimming shortened V by 6 bases and J by 6 bases, and 17 bases separated the two germline ends. This chain's CDR3 is CASRPSGGADGYTF. For the CDR3, the DNA is TGTGCCAGCAGGCCCTCGGGGGGGGCAGATGGCTACACCTTC.

The V call is TRBV18, the J call TRBJ2-7; 7 bases match TRBD2. V was pared by 5 bases and J by 5 bases, with 9 bases of the junction left unmatched. The CDR3 totals 14 residues. CDR1 and CDR2 from the germline V gene are KGHSH and LQKENI. CDR3 in DNA: TGTGCCAGCTCATCCAGCGGGGAACCCCACGAGCAGTACTTC. As protein: CASSSSGEPHEQYF.

This clone was found once. The chain joins TRBV30 to TRBJ2-2; 10 positions agree with TRBD1. Trimming cost V 5 bases and J 6 bases; bases outside gene matches: 12. Germline CDR1 GTSNPN, CDR2 SVGIG (reference sequence). The CDR3 is 16 residues long. CDR3 nucleotides: TGTGCCTGGGTCCCAGGCGGACAGGGGGGGTCCGGGGAGCTGTTTTTT. Translation gives CAWVPGGQGGSGELFF.

The V gene is TRBV5-1, the J gene TRBJ1-1; weak D call: TRBD1 (5 bases). Trimming shortened V by 0 bases and J by 5 bases, and 8 bases separated the two germline ends. Per germline, CDR1 SGHRS and CDR2 YFSETQ. CDR3 size: 13 residues. DNA for the CDR3: TGCGCCAGCAGCTTGGGGGAGGGGACTGAAGCTTTCTTT. Amino acids: CASSLGEGTEAFF. The full variable domain, rest sourced from reference TRBV5-1 and TRBJ1-1, is KAGVTQTPRYLIKTRGQQVTLSCSPISGHRSVSWYQQTPGQGLQFLFEYFSETQRNKGNFPGRFSGRQFSNSRSEMNVSTLELGDSALYLCASSLGEGTEAFFGQGTRLTVV.

Only one count was recorded for this clone. V and J are TRBV5-4 and TRBJ2-3, with TRBD2 identical over 10 bases. Germline V CDR1 and CDR2: SGHNT, YYREEE (reference sequence). The junction had 10 bases not matched to a gene; V was cut back by 4 bases and J by 5 bases. This CDR3 contains 16 residues. The CDR3 loop reads CASSVGVAGGGDTQYF. For the CDR3, the DNA is TGTGCCAGCAGCGTGGGGGTAGCGGGGGGAGGAGATACGCAGTATTTT.

The gene calls are TRBV27 and TRBJ1-2; no reliable D call. V was trimmed by 0 bases and J by 8 bases, leaving 16 bases between them. The CDR3 totals 15 residues. Germline assignment: CDR1 MNHEY and CDR2 SMNVEV (reference sequence). CDR3 coding DNA: TGTGCCAGCAGTTTATCTATTGGCCGCCATGTGGGCTACACCTTC. This encodes CASSLSIGRHVGYTF.